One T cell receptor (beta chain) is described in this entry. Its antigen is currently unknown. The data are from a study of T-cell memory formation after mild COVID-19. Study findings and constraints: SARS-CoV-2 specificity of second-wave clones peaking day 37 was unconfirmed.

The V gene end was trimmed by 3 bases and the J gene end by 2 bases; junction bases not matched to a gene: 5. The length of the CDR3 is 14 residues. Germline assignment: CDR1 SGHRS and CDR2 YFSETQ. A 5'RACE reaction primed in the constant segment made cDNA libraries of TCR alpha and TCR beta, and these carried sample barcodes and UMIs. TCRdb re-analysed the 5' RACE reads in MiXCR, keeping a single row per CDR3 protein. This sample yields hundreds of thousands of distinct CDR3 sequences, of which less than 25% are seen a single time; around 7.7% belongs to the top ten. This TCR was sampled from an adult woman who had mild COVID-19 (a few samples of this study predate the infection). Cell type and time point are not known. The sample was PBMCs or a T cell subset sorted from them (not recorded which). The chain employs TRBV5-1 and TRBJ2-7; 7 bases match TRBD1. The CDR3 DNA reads TGCGCCAGCAGCTCCGACAGGGCCCCCTACGAGCAGTACTTC. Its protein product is CASSSDRAPYEQYF.